The 4 T cell receptor beta chains given below trace back to one sample, sequenced in a study of cytomegalovirus exposure and HLA in healthy donors. The PCR was carried out with 60 Vbeta primers and 13 Jbeta primers. Sequencing was performed with immunoSEQ multiplex PCR; in TCRdb, only in-frame clones are kept and a portion is missing. The table shows 150,000 to 200,000 clones, with roughly 87% occurring only once. Sequenced sample: PBMCs. The receptor source for this set is a man aged 50 or older in good health and CMV-seropositive.

This chain connects TRBV4-3 to TRBJ2-3; 11 bases are shared with TRBD1. The CDR3 sequence is 15 residues long. CDR1 LGHNA and CDR2 YSLEER come from the germline V gene. Trimming removed 4 bases from V and 5 bases from J; junction bases left unmatched: 5. Written as DNA, the CDR3 is TGCGCCAGCAGCCGAGGACAGGGGGCGCAAGATACGCAGTATTTT. The encoded protein is CASSRGQGAQDTQYF.

V usage is TRBV6-9 and J usage is TRBJ2-5; unclear D gene. The DNA matches TRBJ2-7 better at its end, which makes the J call doubtful. This CDR3 has 12 residues. Germline CDR1 and CDR2: MNHGY and SVAAGI. This CDR3 is CASSYRFYEQYF. The CDR3 bases are TGTGCCAGCAGTTATCGATTCTACGAGCAGTACTTC.

This clone occurred once. The rearrangement joins TRBV7-2 to TRBJ2-3, with TRBD2 matching over 11 bases. V shed 5 bases, J shed 5 bases, and the junction held 6 bases outside the gene matches. The germline V gene has CDR1 SGHTA and CDR2 FQGNSA. This CDR3 region has 15 residues. The CDR3 is CASSPTSGVGDTQYF. The CDR3 DNA sequence: TGTGCCAGCAGCCCGACTAGCGGGGTAGGAGATACGCAGTATTTT.

The V gene is TRBV19, the J gene TRBJ2-2; 8 bases match TRBD1. This CDR3 spans 14 amino acids. The V gene end was trimmed by 10 bases and the J gene end by 7 bases; junction bases not matched to a gene: 11. Germline values: CDR1 LNHDA, CDR2 SQIVND (reference sequence). CDR3 protein: CANSTGEVDGELFF. CDR3 nucleotide sequence: TGTGCCAATTCGACAGGGGAGGTAGACGGGGAGCTGTTTTTT.